Below are 13 T cell receptor beta chains sequenced from a single sample in a study of CD8+CD57+ T cells in acquired aplastic anemia. The template used for profiling TCR beta VDJ and CDR3 was genomic DNA. TCRdb re-called the reads with MiXCR, one entry per CDR3 protein. Among around 500,000 distinct CDR3 sequences listed, around 30% were seen once. For sequencing, patients were chosen who had shown expansion of CD8+CD57+ cells by flow cytometry. The specimen sequenced was sorted CD4+, CD8+, or CD8+CD57+ T cells (not recorded which) from PBMCs. All receptors come from a human donor with aplastic anemia.

The V gene is TRBV5-1, the J gene TRBJ1-1; no reliable D call. This CDR3 has 14 amino acids. The germline CDR1 and CDR2 sequences are SGHRS and YFSETQ. Trimming took 0 bases from V and 5 from J, leaving 11 bases between them. CDR3 protein: CASSLESSGTEAFF. In nucleotides, the CDR3 is TGCGCCAGCAGCTTGGAGTCCTCCGGTACTGAAGCTTTCTTT.

V and J are TRBV6-8 and TRBJ1-2; perhaps TRBD1 as D (5 bases). Trimming took 6 bases from V and 0 from J, leaving 8 bases between them. The CDR3 spans 13 residues. Germline CDR1 MNHGY, CDR2 SAAAGT. The CDR3 sequence: CASRGRSNYGYTF. In DNA form, the CDR3 reads TGTGCCAGCAGGGGACGGTCTAACTATGGCTACACCTTC.

This clonotype was found a few times. This chain joins TRBV12-3 or TRBV12-4 and TRBJ2-3; 9 bases are a match to TRBD2. V gave up 8 bases and J gave up 6 bases; unmatched junction bases: 6. This CDR3 is built from 13 residues. Here the CDR3 DNA reads TGTGCCAGCGGCCCTAGCGGGGCGGATACGCAGTATTTT. It yields the protein CASGPSGADTQYF.

The chain carries TRBV24-1 and TRBJ2-5, with D tentatively TRBD2 (5 bases). This CDR3 spans 16 amino acids. Germline V gene data show CDR1 as KGHDR and CDR2 as SFDVKD. The V gene lost 3 bases and the J gene lost 7 bases, with 20 bases spanning the gap. The CDR3 nucleotides read TGTGCCACCAGTGATACAGCCAATCCCGTTGGAGGGACCCAGTACTTC. Translation gives CATSDTANPVGGTQYF.

This sequence joins TRBV7-8 and TRBJ1-1; TRBD1 might be the D (5 bases). With 3 bases removed from V and 0 bases from J, the gap between germline ends came to 14 bases. The CDR3 contains 16 residues. The germline CDR1 and CDR2 sequences are SGHVS and FQNEAQ. The CDR3 nucleotides are TGTGCCAGCAGCTTCAACAGGACGGTCATGAACACTGAAGCTTTCTTT. This gives the protein CASSFNRTVMNTEAFF.

The CDR3 sequence: CAIGGGTPSDNEQYF. CDR3 coding DNA: TGTGCCATCGGGGGGGGGACACCCTCGGACAACGAGCAGTACTTC. The chain links TRBV10-3 to TRBJ2-7; a weak D match, TRBD2 (7 bases). CDR1 and CDR2 from the germline V gene are ENHRY and SYGVKD. With 8 bases removed from V and 5 bases from J, the gap between germline ends came to 22 bases. The CDR3 consists of 15 residues.

This clonotype was observed many times. The chain links TRBV9 to TRBJ1-6, with D perhaps TRBD1 (6 bases). The germline V and J ends were trimmed by 1 base and 8 bases, with 13 bases remaining between them. This CDR3 comprises 15 residues. Germline assignment: CDR1 SGDLS and CDR2 YYNGEE. CDR3 in DNA: TGTGCCAGCAGCGTATTCGGGGAGGGGGATTCACCCCTCCACTTT. Protein product: CASSVFGEGDSPLHF.

A few counts support this clonotype. The chain joins TRBV9 to TRBJ2-4; D not resolved. Germline V CDR1 and CDR2: SGDLS, YYNGEE. The CDR3 runs 15 residues. The ends were cut back, 3 bases at V and 4 bases at J, with 14 bases in the middle. CDR3 bases: TGTGCCAGCAGCGCTGAAGTCCTGGGGAAAAACATTCAGTACTTC. Translated: CASSAEVLGKNIQYF.

The genes are TRBV15 and TRBJ1-5; the D is unclear. Germline lookup yields CDR1 LNHNV and CDR2 YYDKDF (reference sequence). The CDR3 contains 15 residues. The V end lost 1 base, the J end lost 11 bases, and 18 bases lay between the germline ends. The CDR3 DNA sequence: TGTGCCACCAGCAGAGGACGGGAGGGCCGTGAGACCCAGCATTTT. It translates to CATSRGREGRETQHF.

Comment on this clonotype: This could be a read error, since a much larger clone is one nucleotide away. V usage is TRBV7-2 and J usage is TRBJ1-2; D gene ambiguous. This CDR3 has 12 amino acids. Looked up from germline, CDR1 is SGHTA and CDR2 is FQGNSA. CDR3 in DNA: TGTGCCAGCAGCTTAGCGGCCTATGGCTACGCCTTC. Protein: CASSLAAYGYAF.

This chain connects TRBV12-3 or TRBV12-4 to TRBJ1-2, with D hard to call. Trimming pared 6 bases from V and 1 base from J, leaving 12 bases between. The length of the CDR3 is 14 residues. The CDR3 region is CASSFSSYNYGYTF. DNA of the CDR3: TGTGCCAGCAGCTTTTCGTCTTATAACTATGGCTACACCTTC.

The chain links TRBV9 to TRBJ2-5; 8 nucleotides line up with TRBD2. This CDR3 is 16 amino acids long. The V gene's germline CDR1 is SGDLS and CDR2 YYNGEE. The J segment lost 4 bases and the V segment lost 4 bases, leaving 12 bases of the junction unmatched. The CDR3 nucleotides are TGTGCCAGCAGCCCCAAAGTGGGACTAGTGGGAGAGACCCAGTACTTC. Its translation: CASSPKVGLVGETQYF.

This clonotype was seen ten or more times. The junction does not match germline at one end; this may be a read error. J is TRBJ1-1 and V is TRBV19; D remains ambiguous. The CDR3 contains 11 residues. Germline V gene sequence: CDR1 LNHDA, CDR2 SQIVND (reference sequence). The CDR3 sequence: CASSVDTEAFF. CDR3 coding DNA: TGTGCCAGTAGTGTAGACACTGAAGCTTTCTTT.